The 6 T cell receptor beta chains below come from one sample, sequenced in a study of CD8 T cells in ankylosing spondylitis. TCRdb re-derived calls from the 5' RACE reads in MiXCR, one entry per CDR3 protein. The sample carries 250,000 to 350,000 distinct CDR3 sequences, about 19% recorded once. The sequencing sample was made of blood, either unsorted or a sorted T cell fraction (not recorded which). The receptors stem from a male donor with ankylosing spondylitis or in good health (not recorded which).

The V and J genes are TRBV29-1 and TRBJ2-1; the D call may be TRBD1 or TRBD2 (5 bases each). V lost 2 bases and J 3 bases, leaving 14 bases between the germline ends. Germline V lookup: CDR1 SQVTM, CDR2 ANQGSEA. The CDR3 has 15 amino acids. The DNA for the CDR3 is TGCAGCGTTGAAAGGTTGAGGGGAAGCTACAATGAGCAGTTCTTC. Its translation: CSVERLRGSYNEQFF.

About this clonotype: Given a much more abundant clone one base away, this may be a read error. The chain recombines TRBV5-1 with TRBJ1-1; maybe TRBD1 (6 bases). Deletions cut 1 base from V and 2 bases from J, with 15 bases between. Germline-derived CDR1 and CDR2 are SGHRS and YFSETQ. The CDR3 is 16 residues long. The CDR3 bases are TGCGCCAGCAGCTTGAGGCTAGCAGGGGCCAACACTGAAGCTTTCTTT. The encoded protein is CASSLRLAGANTEAFF.

This clonotype was seen a handful of times. V usage is TRBV5-6 and J usage is TRBJ2-1, with unresolved D. Trimming cost V 0 bases and J 2 bases, with 18 bases left between them. The CDR3 length is 18 residues. Germline-derived CDR1 and CDR2 are SGHDT and YYEEEE. As DNA, the CDR3 is TGTGCCAGCAGCTTGGGCCCAGGCGGAATACCTACCTACAATGAGCAGTTCTTC. Encoded protein: CASSLGPGGIPTYNEQFF.

The chain couples TRBV28 to TRBJ1-3, with D hard to call. The germline V and J ends were trimmed by 2 bases and 0 bases, with 17 bases remaining between them. In germline, CDR1 is MDHEN, CDR2 SYDVKM. This CDR3 region has 18 residues. In DNA form, the CDR3 reads TGTGCCAGCAGTTTACCCGGTACAGACCTATTCTCTGGAAACACCATATATTTT. Translation gives CASSLPGTDLFSGNTIYF.

This clonotype was counted only a few times. The chain has TRBV4-2 and TRBJ2-2; TRBD2 aligns across 8 bases. V shed 1 base, J shed 4 bases, and the junction held 5 bases outside the gene matches. Germline CDR1 is LGHNA and CDR2 is YNFKEQ. This CDR3 contains 16 residues. CDR3 amino acids: CASSQVPGTSTGELFF. The CDR3 region has the DNA TGTGCCAGCAGCCAAGTCCCCGGGACTAGCACCGGGGAGCTGTTTTTT.

The chain carries TRBV12-3 or TRBV12-4 and TRBJ2-2; the D gene is possibly TRBD1 (6 bases). This CDR3 has 15 residues. V was clipped by 5 bases and J by 1 base, with 11 bases between them. CDR3 loop: CASSLDSGNTGELFF. For the CDR3, the DNA is TGTGCCAGCAGTCTGGACAGCGGGAACACCGGGGAGCTGTTTTTT.